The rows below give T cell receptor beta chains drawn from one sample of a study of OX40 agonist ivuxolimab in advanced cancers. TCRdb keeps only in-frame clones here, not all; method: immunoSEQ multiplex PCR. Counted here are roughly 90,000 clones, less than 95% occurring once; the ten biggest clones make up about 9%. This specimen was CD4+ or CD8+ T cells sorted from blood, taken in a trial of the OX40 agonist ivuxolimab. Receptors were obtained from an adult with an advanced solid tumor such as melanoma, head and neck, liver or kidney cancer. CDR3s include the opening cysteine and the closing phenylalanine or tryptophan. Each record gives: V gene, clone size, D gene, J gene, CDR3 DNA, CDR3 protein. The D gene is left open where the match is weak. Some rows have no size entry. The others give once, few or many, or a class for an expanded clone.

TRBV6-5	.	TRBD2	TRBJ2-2	TGTGCCAGCAGCCTAGCGGGGGGGCCCGGGGAGCTGTTTTTT	CASSLAGGPGELFF
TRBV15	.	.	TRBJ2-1	TGTGCCACCAGCAGAGATCCAGGAAATGAGCAGTTCTTC	CATSRDPGNEQFF
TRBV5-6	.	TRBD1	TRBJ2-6	TGTGCCAGCACCTCCGGGACAGGGGTTTCTGGGGCCAACGTCCTGACTTTC	CASTSGTGVSGANVLTF
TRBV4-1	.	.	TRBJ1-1	TGCGCCAGCAGCCCTATGGGCTTCACAAGCGGAGGCACTGAAGCTTTCTTT	CASSPMGFTSGGTEAFF
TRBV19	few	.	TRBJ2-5	TGTGCCAGTAGTAGGGGACGGGAGACGACCGGGGAGACCCAGTACTTC	CASSRGRETTGETQYF
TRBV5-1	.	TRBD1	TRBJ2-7	TGCGCCAGCAGCGATGGGACAGGGGGTTGGTACGAGCAGTACTTC	CASSDGTGGWYEQYF
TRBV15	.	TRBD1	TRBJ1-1	TGTGCCACCAGCAGAGCCCGGACAGGGTGGGACACTGAAGCTTTCTTT	CATSRARTGWDTEAFF
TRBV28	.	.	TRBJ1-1	TGTGCCAGCACTTCATGGGGCCTGAAAGGGAACACTGAAGCTTTCTTT	CASTSWGLKGNTEAFF
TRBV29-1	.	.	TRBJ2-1	TGCAGCGGTGAGGGTAGCTCCTACAATGAGCAGTTCTTC	CSGEGSSYNEQFF
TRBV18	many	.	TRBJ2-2	TGTGCCAGCTCACCCCGAGGGACCGCCAACACCGGGGAGCTGTTTTTT	CASSPRGTANTGELFF
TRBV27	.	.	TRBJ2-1	TGTGCCAGCAGTCGGGCAGACAATGAGCAGTTCTTC	CASSRADNEQFF
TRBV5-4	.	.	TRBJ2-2	TGTGCCAGCAGCCACCCGCTGACCGGGGAGCTGTTTTTT	CASSHPLTGELFF
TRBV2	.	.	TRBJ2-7	TGTGCCAGCAGGGCTCAGGGAAGCGTTTCCTACGAGCAGTACTTC	CASRAQGSVSYEQYF
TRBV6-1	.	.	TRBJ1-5	TGTGCCAGCAGTGGCTTAGAGGGGTCACAGCCCCAGCATTTT	CASSGLEGSQPQHF
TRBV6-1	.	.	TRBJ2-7	TGTGCCAGCACGGAGCCAGGGTTCTCCTACGAGCAGTACTTC	CASTEPGFSYEQYF
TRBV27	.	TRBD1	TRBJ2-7	TGTGCCAGCAGGAAGACAGGGGGCCACGAGCAGTACTTC	CASRKTGGHEQYF
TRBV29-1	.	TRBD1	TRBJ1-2	TGCAGCGTTGGGGGACAGGAGGGGTATGGCTACACCTTC	CSVGGQEGYGYTF
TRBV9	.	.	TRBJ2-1	TGTGCCAGCAGCGTAGAGTACGAGAGGCACAATGAGCAGTTCTTC	CASSVEYERHNEQFF
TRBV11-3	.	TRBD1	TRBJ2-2	TGTGCCAGCAGCTTTGGGACAGGGTACACCGGGGAGCTGTTTTTT	CASSFGTGYTGELFF
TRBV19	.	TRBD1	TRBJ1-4	TGTGCCAGTAGGACAGGGGTTAATGAAAAACTGTTTTTT	CASRTGVNEKLFF
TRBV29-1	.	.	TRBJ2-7	TGCAGCGTTGAGGGGACACCCTACGAGCAGTACTTC	CSVEGTPYEQYF
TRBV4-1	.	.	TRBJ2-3	TGCGCCAGCAGCCAACTATGGTCCCACGTGGTGGATGATACGCAGTATTTT	CASSQLWSHVVDDTQYF
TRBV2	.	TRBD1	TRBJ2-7	TGTGCCAGCAGTGAACAGGGGGCGTACGAGCAGTACTTC	CASSEQGAYEQYF
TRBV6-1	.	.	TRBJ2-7	TGTGCCAGCAGTAGGAGTAGCAACTACGAGCAGTACTTC	CASSRSSNYEQYF
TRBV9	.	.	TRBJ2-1	TGTGCCAGCAGCGCCCCCCCATTGCACAATGAGCAGTTCTTC	CASSAPPLHNEQFF
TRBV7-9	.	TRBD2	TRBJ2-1	TGTGCCAGCAGCTTAGCGCCTGTCGGGAGGGCCAATGAGCAGTTCTTC	CASSLAPVGRANEQFF
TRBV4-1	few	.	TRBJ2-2	TGCGCCAGCAGCCCCAGGGGGGGGGCAACGAACACCGGGGAGCTGTTTTTT	CASSPRGGATNTGELFF
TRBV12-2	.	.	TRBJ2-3	TGTGCAAGTCGCCCAGAGGGAGCGGGTCTCACAGATACGCAGTATTTT	CASRPEGAGLTDTQYF
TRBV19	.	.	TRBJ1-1	TGTGCCAGTAGTGACAGCGGTACTGAGGAAGCTTTCTTT	CASSDSGTEEAFF
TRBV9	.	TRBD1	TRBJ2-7	TGTGCCAGCAGCGTAGAAGCGGGACAGGGTTACGAGCAGTACTTC	CASSVEAGQGYEQYF
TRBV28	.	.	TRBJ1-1	TGTGCCAGCCGGCTTCGGGTTTTTCGGGTTCGCACTGAAGCTTTCTTT	CASRLRVFRVRTEAFF
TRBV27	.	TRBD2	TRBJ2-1	TGTGCCAGCCCACCGGGGTACGGTAGCGGGTCGTACAATGAGCAGTTCTTC	CASPPGYGSGSYNEQFF
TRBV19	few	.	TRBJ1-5	TGTGCCAGTAGTATTCGGAGTCAGCCCCAGCATTTT	CASSIRSQPQHF
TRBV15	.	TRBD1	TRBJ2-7	TGTGCCACCAGCCCAGACAGGGTTACCTACGAGCAGTACTTC	CATSPDRVTYEQYF
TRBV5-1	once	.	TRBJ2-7	TGCGCCAGCAGCTTGGTAGCTGGGAGCGGCGAGCAGTACTTC	CASSLVAGSGEQYF
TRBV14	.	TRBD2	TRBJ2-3	TGTGCCAGCAGCCAGGGCATTATTAGCGGGAGACGCTCAGATACGCAGTATTTT	CASSQGIISGRRSDTQYF
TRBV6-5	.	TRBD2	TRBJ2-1	TGTGCCAGCAGTTACCTTACTAGCGGACACTACAATGAGCAGTTCTTC	CASSYLTSGHYNEQFF
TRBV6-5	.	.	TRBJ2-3	TGTGCCAGCAGCTCCATCAGGAGTAGCACAGATACGCAGTATTTT	CASSSIRSSTDTQYF
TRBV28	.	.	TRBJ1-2	TGTGCCAGCAGTTTATCCTTGGGGCAGAACTATGGCTACACCTTC	CASSLSLGQNYGYTF
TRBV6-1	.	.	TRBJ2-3	TGTGCCAGCAGTGAATTCGGGGGCACTAGCACAGATACGCAGTATTTT	CASSEFGGTSTDTQYF
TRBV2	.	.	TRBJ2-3	TGTGCCAGCAGCGGGACCAGCACAGATACGCAGTATTTT	CASSGTSTDTQYF
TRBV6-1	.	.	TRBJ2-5	TGTGCCAGCAGTGCCTTTGGGGAGACCCAGTACTTC	CASSAFGETQYF
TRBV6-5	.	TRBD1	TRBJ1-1	TGTGCCAGCACACCGGGACAGGGGACTGAAGCTTTCTTT	CASTPGQGTEAFF
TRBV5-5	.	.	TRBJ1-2	TGTGCCAGCAGCTTGGACAGTCCCGTAAATTATGGCTACACCTTC	CASSLDSPVNYGYTF
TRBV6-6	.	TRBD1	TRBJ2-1	TGTGCCAGCAGTTACGACAGGGGAACCTACAATGAGCAGTTCTTC	CASSYDRGTYNEQFF
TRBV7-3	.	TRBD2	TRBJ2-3	TGTGCCAGCAGCTTAAACGGCGGGAGTGTCGCAGATACGCAGTATTTT	CASSLNGGSVADTQYF
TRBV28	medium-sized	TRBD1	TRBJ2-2	TGTGCCAGCAGTTCGGGACAGTTAGACACCGGGGAGCTGTTTTTT	CASSSGQLDTGELFF
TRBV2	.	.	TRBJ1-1	TGTGCCAGCAGTGAGATGGGAGCGGCTTTCTTT	CASSEMGAAFF
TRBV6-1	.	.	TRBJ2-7	TGTGCCAGCAGGACGGAATACTACGAGCAGTACTTC	CASRTEYYEQYF